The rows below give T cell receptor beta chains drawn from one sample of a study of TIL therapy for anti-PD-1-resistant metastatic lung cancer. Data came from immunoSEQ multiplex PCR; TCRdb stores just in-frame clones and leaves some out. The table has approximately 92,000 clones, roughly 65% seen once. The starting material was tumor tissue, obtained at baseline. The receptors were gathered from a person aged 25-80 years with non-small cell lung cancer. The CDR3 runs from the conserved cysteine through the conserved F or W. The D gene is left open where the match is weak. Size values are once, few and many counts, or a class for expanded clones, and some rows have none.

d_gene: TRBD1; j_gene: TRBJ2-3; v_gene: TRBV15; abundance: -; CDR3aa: CATRRTGVTDTQYF; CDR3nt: TGTGCCACCAGGAGGACAGGGGTCACAGATACGCAGTATTTT
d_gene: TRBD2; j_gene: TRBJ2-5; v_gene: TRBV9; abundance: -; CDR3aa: CASSALAGGSRETQYF; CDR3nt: TGTGCCAGCAGCGCCTTAGCGGGAGGTAGCAGGGAGACCCAGTACTTC
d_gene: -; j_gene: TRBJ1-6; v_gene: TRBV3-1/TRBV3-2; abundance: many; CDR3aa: CASSQGAGTNSPLHF; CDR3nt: TGTGCCAGCAGCCAAGGGGCAGGGACGAATTCACCCCTCCACTTT
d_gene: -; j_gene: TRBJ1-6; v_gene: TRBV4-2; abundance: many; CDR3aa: CASSQEGGIMSGSPLHF; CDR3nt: TGTGCCAGCAGCCAAGAGGGGGGGATCATGAGCGGCTCACCCCTCCACTTT
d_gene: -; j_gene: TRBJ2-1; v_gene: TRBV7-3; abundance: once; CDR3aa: CASSLLGGAYNEQFF; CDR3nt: TGTGCCAGCAGCCTGCTGGGTGGAGCTTACAATGAGCAGTTCTTC
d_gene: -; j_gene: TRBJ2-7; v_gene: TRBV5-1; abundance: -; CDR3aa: CASSGTRGGYYEQYF; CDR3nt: TGCGCCAGCAGCGGGACGAGGGGAGGATACTACGAGCAGTACTTC
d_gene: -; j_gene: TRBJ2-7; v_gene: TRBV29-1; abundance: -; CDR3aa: CSVRTAAYEQYF; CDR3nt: TGCAGCGTGAGGACAGCCGCCTACGAGCAGTACTTC
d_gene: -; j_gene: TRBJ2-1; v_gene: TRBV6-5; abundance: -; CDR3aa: CASSYSRTGGEQFF; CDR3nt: TGTGCCAGCAGTTACTCGAGGACTGGAGGTGAGCAGTTCTTC
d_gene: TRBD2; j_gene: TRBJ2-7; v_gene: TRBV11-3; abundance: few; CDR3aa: CASSLTGTNYEQYF; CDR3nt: TGTGCCAGCAGCCTTACCGGGACTAACTACGAGCAGTACTTC
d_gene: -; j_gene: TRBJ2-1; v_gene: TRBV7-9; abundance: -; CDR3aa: CASSSGPQQFF; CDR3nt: TGTGCCAGCAGCTCCGGACCCCAGCAGTTCTTC
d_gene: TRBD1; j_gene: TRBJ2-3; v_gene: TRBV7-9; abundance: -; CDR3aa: CASSPLTGADTQYF; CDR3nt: TGTGCCAGCAGCCCCCTCACAGGGGCAGATACGCAGTATTTT
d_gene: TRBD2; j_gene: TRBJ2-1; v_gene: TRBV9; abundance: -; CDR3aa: CASSSGGTRSYNEQFF; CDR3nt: TGTGCCAGCAGTTCGGGAGGGACTAGAAGCTACAATGAGCAGTTCTTC
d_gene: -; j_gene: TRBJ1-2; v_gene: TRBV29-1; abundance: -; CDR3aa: CSVDHGGTYGYTF; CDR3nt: TGCAGCGTTGATCATGGGGGGACCTATGGCTACACCTTC
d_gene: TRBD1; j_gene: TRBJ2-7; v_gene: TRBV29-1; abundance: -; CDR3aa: CSGGQAFYEQYF; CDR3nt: TGCAGCGGCGGACAGGCTTTCTACGAGCAGTACTTC
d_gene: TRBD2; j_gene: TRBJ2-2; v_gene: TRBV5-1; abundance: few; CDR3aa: CASSATSGGNTGELFF; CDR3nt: TGCGCCAGCAGCGCCACTAGCGGGGGGAACACCGGGGAGCTGTTTTTT
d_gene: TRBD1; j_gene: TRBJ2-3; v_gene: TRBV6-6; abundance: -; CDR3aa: CASSPGQGVTDTQYF; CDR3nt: TGTGCCAGCAGCCCCGGACAGGGGGTAACGGATACGCAGTATTTT
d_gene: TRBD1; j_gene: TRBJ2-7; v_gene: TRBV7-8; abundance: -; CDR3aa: CASSRDPRTGALGAYEQYF; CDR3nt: TGTGCCAGCAGCCGAGATCCCCGGACAGGGGCCTTAGGGGCCTACGAGCAGTACTTC
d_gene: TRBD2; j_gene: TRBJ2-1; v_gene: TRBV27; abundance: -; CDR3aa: CASRQTSGYYKNEQFF; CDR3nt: TGTGCCAGCAGGCAGACTAGCGGGTACTACAAGAATGAGCAGTTCTTC
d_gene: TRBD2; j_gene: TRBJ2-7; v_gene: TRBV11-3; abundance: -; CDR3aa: CASSLELAGDLSYEQYF; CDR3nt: TGTGCCAGCAGCTTAGAGCTAGCGGGAGACCTCTCCTACGAGCAGTACTTC
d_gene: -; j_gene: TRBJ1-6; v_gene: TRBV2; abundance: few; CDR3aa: CASILQANSPLHF; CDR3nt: TGTGCCAGCATATTACAGGCAAATTCACCCCTCCACTTT
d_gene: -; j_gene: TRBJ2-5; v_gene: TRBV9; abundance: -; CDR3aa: CASSRNWNQLQETQYF; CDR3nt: TGTGCCAGCAGCCGTAATTGGAACCAACTTCAAGAGACCCAGTACTTC
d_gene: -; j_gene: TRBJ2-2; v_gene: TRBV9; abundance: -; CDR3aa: CASSVVEAPTGELFF; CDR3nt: TGTGCCAGCAGCGTAGTCGAGGCCCCCACCGGGGAGCTGTTTTTT
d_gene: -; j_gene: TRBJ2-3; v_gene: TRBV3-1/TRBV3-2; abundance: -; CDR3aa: CASSQSGTSTDTQYF; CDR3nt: TGTGCCAGCAGCCAAAGTGGGACTAGCACAGATACGCAGTATTTT
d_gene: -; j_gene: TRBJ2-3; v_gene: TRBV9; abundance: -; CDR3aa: CASSLRGGPSTDTQYF; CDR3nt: TGTGCCAGCAGCCTTAGGGGGGGCCCTAGCACAGATACGCAGTATTTT
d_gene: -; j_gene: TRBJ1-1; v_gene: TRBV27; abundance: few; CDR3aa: CASRRMFDTEAFF; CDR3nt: TGTGCCAGCAGGAGGATGTTCGACACTGAAGCTTTCTTT
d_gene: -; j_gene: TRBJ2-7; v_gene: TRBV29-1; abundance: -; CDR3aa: CSVGSGTAYEQYF; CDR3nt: TGCAGCGTGGGTAGCGGGACAGCCTACGAGCAGTACTTC
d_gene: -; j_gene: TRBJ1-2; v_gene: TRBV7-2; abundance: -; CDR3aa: CASSLERGGLGYTF; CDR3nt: TGTGCCAGCAGCTTAGAAAGGGGAGGGCTTGGCTACACCTTC
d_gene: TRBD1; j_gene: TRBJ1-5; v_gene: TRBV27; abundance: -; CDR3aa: CASSPLKTGYGNQPQHF; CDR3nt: TGTGCCAGCAGTCCCCTAAAGACAGGGTATGGCAATCAGCCCCAGCATTTT
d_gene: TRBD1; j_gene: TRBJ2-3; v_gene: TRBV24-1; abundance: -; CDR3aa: CATSDTGQVSTDTQYF; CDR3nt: TGTGCCACCAGTGACACTGGACAGGTTAGCACAGATACGCAGTATTTT
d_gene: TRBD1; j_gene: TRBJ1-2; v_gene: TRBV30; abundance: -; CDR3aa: CAWTWDSNYGYTF; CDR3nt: TGTGCCTGGACCTGGGACAGCAACTATGGCTACACCTTC
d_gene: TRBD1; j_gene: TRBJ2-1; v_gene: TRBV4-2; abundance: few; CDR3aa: CASSQGDSITYNEQFF; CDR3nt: TGTGCCAGCAGCCAAGGGGACAGTATAACCTACAATGAGCAGTTCTTC
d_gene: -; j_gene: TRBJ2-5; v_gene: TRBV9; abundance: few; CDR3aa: CASSPNPGLAPVEETQYF; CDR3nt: TGTGCCAGCAGCCCAAACCCCGGGCTAGCGCCAGTGGAAGAGACCCAGTACTTC
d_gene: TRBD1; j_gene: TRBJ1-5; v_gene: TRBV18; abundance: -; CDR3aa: CASSLGTGGNQPQHF; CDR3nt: TGTGCCAGCTCACTTGGGACAGGGGGTAATCAGCCCCAGCATTTT
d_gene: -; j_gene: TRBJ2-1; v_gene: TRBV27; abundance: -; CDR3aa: CASSLSGRSYNEQFF; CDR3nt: TGTGCCAGCAGTTTATCGGGGCGCTCCTACAATGAGCAGTTCTTC
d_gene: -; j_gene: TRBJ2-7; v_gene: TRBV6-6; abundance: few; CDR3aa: CASTETGGAYEQYF; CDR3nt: TGTGCCAGCACCGAGACAGGTGGGGCCTACGAGCAGTACTTC
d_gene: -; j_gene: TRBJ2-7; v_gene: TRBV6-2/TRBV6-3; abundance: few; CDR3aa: CASSFGIGDPYEQYF; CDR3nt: TGTGCCAGCAGTTTTGGGATAGGGGACCCCTACGAGCAGTACTTC
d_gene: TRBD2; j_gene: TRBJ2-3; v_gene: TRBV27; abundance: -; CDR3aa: CASSGLRTGLAGLDTQYF; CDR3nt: TGTGCCAGCAGTGGACTGAGAACGGGACTAGCGGGTTTAGATACGCAGTATTTT
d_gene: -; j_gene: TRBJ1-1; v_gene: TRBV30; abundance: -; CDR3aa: CAWSSAAVKAFF; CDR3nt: TGTGCCTGGAGTAGTGCGGCAGTCAAAGCTTTCTTT
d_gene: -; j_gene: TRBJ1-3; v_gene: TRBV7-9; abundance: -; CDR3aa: CASSQDRTGNTIYF; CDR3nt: TGTGCCAGCAGCCAGGACAGAACTGGAAACACCATATATTTT
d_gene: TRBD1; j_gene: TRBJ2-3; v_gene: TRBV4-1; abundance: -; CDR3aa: CASSHLGQGITDTQYF; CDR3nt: TGCGCCAGCAGCCATTTGGGACAGGGTATCACAGATACGCAGTATTTT
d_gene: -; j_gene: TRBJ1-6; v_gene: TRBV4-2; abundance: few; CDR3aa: CASSQESPRSSYNSPLHF; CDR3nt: TGTGCCAGCAGCCAAGAAAGCCCTCGCAGCTCCTATAATTCACCCCTCCACTTT
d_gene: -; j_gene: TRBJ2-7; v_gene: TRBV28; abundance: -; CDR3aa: CASSRTTYEQYF; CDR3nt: TGTGCCAGCTCGCGGACCACCTACGAGCAGTACTTC
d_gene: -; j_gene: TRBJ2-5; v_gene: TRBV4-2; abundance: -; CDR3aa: CASSQDGPGAARETQYF; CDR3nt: TGTGCCAGCAGCCAAGATGGCCCGGGGGCCGCCCGGGAGACCCAGTACTTC
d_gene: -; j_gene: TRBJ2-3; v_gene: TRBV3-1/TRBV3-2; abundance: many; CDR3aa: CASSVNKVWQYF; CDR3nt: TGTGCCAGCAGCGTGAATAAGGTGTGGCAGTATTTT
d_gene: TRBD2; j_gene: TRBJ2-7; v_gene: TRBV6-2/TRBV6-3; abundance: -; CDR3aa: CASSSRGLAHEQYF; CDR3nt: TGTGCCAGCAGTTCCCGAGGACTAGCCCACGAGCAGTACTTC
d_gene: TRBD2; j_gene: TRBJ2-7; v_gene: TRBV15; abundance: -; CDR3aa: CATSRDRSGGYEQYF; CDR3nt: TGTGCCACCAGCAGAGATCGTAGCGGGGGGTACGAGCAGTACTTC
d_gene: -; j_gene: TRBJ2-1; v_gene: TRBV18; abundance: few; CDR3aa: CASSPRSSSYNEQFF; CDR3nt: TGTGCCAGCTCACCACGGTCCAGCTCCTACAATGAGCAGTTCTTC
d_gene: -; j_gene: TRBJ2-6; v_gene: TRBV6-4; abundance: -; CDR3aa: CASSDNSGANVLTF; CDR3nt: TGTGCCAGCAGTGACAACTCTGGGGCCAACGTCCTGACTTTC
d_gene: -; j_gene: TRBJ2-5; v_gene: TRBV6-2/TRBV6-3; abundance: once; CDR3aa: CASSYSTGLVRETQYF; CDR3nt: TGTGCCAGCAGTTACTCGACAGGACTAGTAAGAGAGACCCAGTACTTC